This T cell receptor beta chain was recovered during a study of shared clonotypes between healthy human individuals. This CDR3 spans 13 amino acids. Germline V gene data show CDR1 as MDHEN and CDR2 as SYDVKM. V lost 6 bases and J lost 4, with 11 bases in between. The data were produced by immunoSEQ multiplex PCR, yet TCRdb's version contains in-frame clones alone and is incomplete. The data contain around 2.5 million clones, roughly 93% of them singletons. Source material: naive CD4+ T cells from PBMCs. The sample's subset: CD45RA+ positively selected. The gene calls are TRBV28 and TRBJ2-3; perhaps D is TRBD1 or TRBD2 (5 bases each). This TCR was recovered from a young man in good health. Some clones in this sample may be carry-over from other donors' samples. The CDR3 coding sequence is TGTGCCAGCAGGGGGGTTGTGCCAGATACGCAGTATTTT. It specifies CASRGVVPDTQYF. The full variable domain, its missing parts supplied by reference TRBV28 and TRBJ2-3, is DVKVTQSSRYLVKRTGEKVFLECVQDMDHENMFWYRQDPGLGLRLIYFSYDVKMKEKGDIPEGYSVSREKKERFSLILESASTNQTSMYLCASRGVVPDTQYFGPGTRLTVL.